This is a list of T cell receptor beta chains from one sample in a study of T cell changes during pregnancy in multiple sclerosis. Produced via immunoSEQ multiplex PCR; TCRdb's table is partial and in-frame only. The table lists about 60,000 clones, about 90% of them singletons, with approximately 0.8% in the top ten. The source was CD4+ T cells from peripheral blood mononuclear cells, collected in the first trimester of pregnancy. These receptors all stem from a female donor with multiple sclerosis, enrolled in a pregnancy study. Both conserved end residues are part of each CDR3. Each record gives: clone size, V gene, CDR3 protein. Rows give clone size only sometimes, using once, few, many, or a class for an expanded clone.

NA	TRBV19	CASALDYRANYGYTF
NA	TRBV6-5	CASIQAGRSYEQYF
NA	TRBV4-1	CASSQLHLGGADTSEAFF
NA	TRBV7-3	CASSGPTSGVHTDTQYF
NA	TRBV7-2	CASSARQDSFYGYTF
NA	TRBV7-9	CASSAGPGPHIHGYTF
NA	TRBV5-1	CASSRAGVSSYNEQFF
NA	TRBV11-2	CASSLGATGSSYNSPLHF
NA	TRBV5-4	CASSFDRGLPQGIQYF
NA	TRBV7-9	CASSPPGLGTYEQYF
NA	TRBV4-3	CASSQDPHPNYGYTF
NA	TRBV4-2	CASSQEGGRETQYF
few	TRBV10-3	CAISGGLTGQYF
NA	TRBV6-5	CASSMTGTGNGYTF
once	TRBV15	CATSGPSGANVLTF
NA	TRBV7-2	CATDTVSGANVLTF